This T cell receptor (beta chain) was sequenced for a study of blood T cells in healthy people across ages. Every participating donor contributed about 10 milliliters of peripheral blood through a draw. Isolation yielded PBMCs, at least 6 million per sample, in every case. Remarks on this clonotype: Its antigen remains unidentified.

The germline V and J ends were trimmed by 3 bases and 0 bases, with 14 bases remaining between them. This CDR3 has 16 amino acids. Germline CDR1 is DFQATT and CDR2 is SNEGSKA (reference sequence). A J-beta primer mix and a sample-barcoded 5' primer were used in a second PCR of about 6 to 12 cycles. A template-switch adaptor with 12 random nucleotides tagged each cDNA molecule. TCRdb used MiXCR to reprocess the 5' RACE reads, holding one entry per CDR3 protein. The table records about 620,000 distinct CDR3 sequences, around 20% of them present only once. Whole-study findings and limits: Significant beta diversity loss was already apparent by age approximately 38, declining roughly linearly.

Sequenced: blood. The chain employs TRBV20-1 and TRBJ2-2, with a tentative D call TRBD2 (7 bases). This TCR was sampled from a man aged 65 to 85 in good health. The CDR3 loop is CSASTAGATNTGELFF. DNA of the CDR3: TGCAGTGCTAGCACGGCGGGGGCGACGAACACCGGGGAGCTGTTTTTT.